A single sample is the source of the 2 T cell receptor beta chains below, sequenced in a study of cytomegalovirus exposure and HLA in healthy donors. The PCR contained 60 Vbeta and 13 Jbeta primers. Measured with immunoSEQ multiplex PCR; TCRdb has only the in-frame clones, and not every one. The sample yields approximately 190,000 clones, approximately 85% seen once. Sequencing was performed on PBMCs. All receptors derive from a young woman in good health and CMV-seronegative.

J is TRBJ1-5 and V is TRBV27; possible D gene TRBD1, 6 bases. This CDR3 contains 13 residues. V gave up 6 bases and J gave up 4 bases, with 10 bases separating them. Looked up from germline, CDR1 is MNHEY and CDR2 is SMNVEV (reference sequence). The CDR3 DNA reads TGTGCCAGCAGCTATGGACAGAATCAGCCCCAGCATTTT. This codes for CASSYGQNQPQHF.

This chain joins TRBV30 and TRBJ1-1; 7 bases align to TRBD1. From germline, CDR1 is GTSNPN and CDR2 SVGIG (reference sequence). V lost 0 bases to trimming and J lost 1 base; unmatched junction nucleotides: 5. The CDR3 spans 15 residues. CDR3 DNA: TGTGCCTGGAGTGTATTAGGGGGCCCGAACACTGAAGCTTTCTTT. It codes for CAWSVLGGPNTEAFF.